This TCR beta chain was sequenced during a study of OX40 agonist ivuxolimab in advanced cancers. Assay used: immunoSEQ multiplex PCR; TCRdb lists only in-frame clones, some missing. The table shows some 49,000 clones, with around four fifths occurring only once. Germline lookup yields CDR1 SGHRS and CDR2 YFSETQ. With 3 bases clipped from V and 4 bases from J, the junction kept 7 bases outside the gene matches. The CDR3 extends over 17 amino acids. The clonotype originates from an adult with an advanced solid tumor such as melanoma, head and neck, liver or kidney cancer. Sequencing was performed on CD4+ or CD8+ T cells sorted from blood, taken in a trial of the OX40 agonist ivuxolimab. The V and J genes are TRBV5-1 and TRBJ2-5; 15 bases are a match to TRBD2. This CDR3 is CASSSGTSGGQGETQYF. The CDR3 nucleotides read TGCGCCAGCAGCTCCGGGACTAGCGGGGGGCAGGGAGAGACCCAGTACTTC.